This passage covers 25 T cell receptor beta chains from one sample sequenced in a study of blood T cell repertoires in COVID-19. Data came from immunoSEQ multiplex PCR; TCRdb stores just in-frame clones and leaves some out. Among under 350,000 clones listed, 75% to 90% were seen once. The sample was peripheral blood. The receptors shown here come from a man between 60 and 75 years old who had recovered from COVID-19.

In this sample, this clone turned up many times. The V gene is TRBV7-9, the J gene TRBJ2-6; possibly TRBD1 for D (6 bases). The CDR3 extends over 18 amino acids. Trimming took off 6 bases at V and 0 bases at J, with 18 bases between the two ends. Germline CDR1 reads SEHNR; CDR2 reads FQNEAQ (reference sequence). CDR3 nucleotide sequence: TGTGCCAGCAGGACCATCCGAGGGGGTATCTCTGGGGCCAACGTCCTGACTTTC. Translating gives CASRTIRGGISGANVLTF. Looking up the rest from reference TRBV7-9 and TRBJ2-6 gives the full variable domain: DTGVSQNPRHKITKRGQNVTFRCDPISEHNRLYWYRQTLGQGPEFLTYFQNEAQLEKSRLLSDRFSAERPKGSFSTLEIQRTEQGDSAMYLCASRTIRGGISGANVLTFGAGSRLTVL.

Written as DNA, the CDR3 is TGTGCCAGCAGCCCCGCGGGGTTGACTGAAGCTTTCTTT. It is translated as CASSPAGLTEAFF. V usage is TRBV6-5 and J usage is TRBJ1-1; D is uncertain. The V end was cut by 6 bases, the J end by 5 bases, with 13 bases between. The CDR3 has 13 amino acids. Germline values: CDR1 MNHEY, CDR2 SVGAGI.

The chain joins TRBV7-2 to TRBJ2-1; 8 bases map to TRBD1. The germline CDR1 and CDR2 sequences are SGHTA and FQGNSA. The CDR3 is 16 amino acids. V was clipped by 5 bases and J by 7 bases; unmatched bases: 13. CDR3: CASSTNRGMRRNEQFF. The CDR3 nucleotides read TGTGCCAGCAGCACCAACAGGGGGATGAGGCGAAATGAGCAGTTCTTC.

V is TRBV7-6 and J is TRBJ2-7; 7 nucleotides align to TRBD1. Germline lookup yields CDR1 SGHVS and CDR2 FNYEAQ. V dropped 2 bases and J dropped 1; count of bases not matched to a gene: 5. The CDR3 has 15 residues. Here the CDR3 reads CASSLTGDNSYEQYF. CDR3 in DNA: TGTGCCAGCAGCTTAACAGGGGACAATTCCTACGAGCAGTACTTC. Filled out from reference TRBV7-6 and TRBJ2-7, the complete variable domain reads GAGVSQSPRYKVTKRGQDVALRCDPISGHVSLYWYRQALGQGPEFLTYFNYEAQQDKSGLPNDRFSAERPEGSISTLTIQRTEQRDSAMYRCASSLTGDNSYEQYFGPGTRLTVT.

The gene calls are TRBV29-1 and TRBJ1-1; 7 nucleotides agree with TRBD1. Germline lookup yields CDR1 SQVTM and CDR2 ANQGSEA. V trimming: 6 bases; J trimming: 7 bases; junction bases outside the gene matches: 5. The CDR3 is 11 residues long. The CDR3 DNA reads as TGCAGCGTCGGATCAGGGGGTGAAGCTTTCTTT. Translation gives CSVGSGGEAFF.

The rearrangement links TRBV2 to TRBJ2-5; 8 bases map to TRBD2. Germline V gene sequence: CDR1 SNHLY, CDR2 FYNNEI. V shed 3 bases, J shed 5 bases, and the junction held 8 bases outside the gene matches. The CDR3 consists of 15 residues. This CDR3 reads CASSEVSGVWETQYF. DNA for the CDR3: TGTGCCAGCAGTGAGGTTAGCGGGGTCTGGGAGACCCAGTACTTC.

This sequence joins TRBV5-1 and TRBJ2-3, with D perhaps matching TRBD1 (5 bases). Germline CDR1 and CDR2: SGHRS and YFSETQ. V lost 0 bases and J lost 3, with 11 bases in between. The CDR3 covers 15 residues. The CDR3 nucleotides read TGCGCCAGCAGCTTGGAGTATCCAGGGACAGATACGCAGTATTTT. Translating it yields CASSLEYPGTDTQYF.

The V call is TRBV4-1, the J call TRBJ2-5, with TRBD2 matching over 7 bases. Germline V gene data show CDR1 as MGHRA and CDR2 as YSYEKL. The CDR3 spans 14 residues. V lost 4 bases and J lost 2; bases outside the gene matches: 4. CDR3 nucleotide sequence: TGCGCCAGCAGCCCCGGGACTATACAAGAGACCCAGTACTTC. This encodes CASSPGTIQETQYF.

This rearrangement joins TRBV6-1 to TRBJ1-4; 7 nucleotides match TRBD1. Germline V gives CDR1 MNHNS, CDR2 SASEGT. The V gene end was trimmed by 2 bases and the J gene end by 8 bases; junction bases not matched to a gene: 8. The CDR3 is 15 amino acids. The CDR3 DNA reads TGTGCCAGCAGTGAAAGGGGACAGTTAGGGGAAAAACTGTTTTTT. This translates into CASSERGQLGEKLFF.

This clone was counted once. The chain employs TRBV11-2 and TRBJ2-2, with D possibly TRBD2 on 6 matching bases. The germline V gene encodes CDR1 SGHAT and CDR2 FQNNGV. V was shortened by 4 bases and J by 1 base, with 10 bases between the two germline ends. CDR3 length equals 15 residues. CDR3 in DNA: TGTGCCAGCAGCTCGGGGACTCTGAACACCGGGGAGCTGTTTTTT. It translates to CASSSGTLNTGELFF.

As regards this clone: Other nucleotide sequences in the sample specify the same CDR3. The chain links TRBV19 to TRBJ2-1, with 8 bases lining up with TRBD1. Germline V CDR1 and CDR2: LNHDA, SQIVND (reference sequence). The CDR3 contains 15 residues. The V and J ends lost 2 bases and 4 bases, in that order; junction bases with no gene match: 4. The chain's CDR3 is CASSITGTGYNEQFF. The CDR3, as DNA: TGTGCCAGTAGTATAACCGGGACAGGTTACAATGAGCAGTTCTTC.

This sequence joins TRBV5-4 and TRBJ2-2, with 8 bases that match TRBD1. The V gene end was trimmed by 3 bases and the J gene end by 5 bases; junction bases not matched to a gene: 12. Germline loops: CDR1 SGHNT, CDR2 YYREEE (reference sequence). The length of the CDR3 is 17 residues. DNA of the CDR3: TGTGCCAGCAGCTCCCAAGCAGGGGGCTTTTTTACCGGGGAGCTGTTTTTT. Its protein product is CASSSQAGGFFTGELFF.

This clone was seen a handful of times. The CDR3, as DNA: TGTGCCAGCAGTTACCGCGGGGATGGGGATACGCAGTATTTT. Its translation: CASSYRGDGDTQYF. The V gene is TRBV6-6, the J gene TRBJ2-3, with D tentatively TRBD2 (6 bases). The CDR3 has 14 amino acids. V lost 2 bases and J lost 6, with 12 bases in between. Germline V gives CDR1 MNHNY, CDR2 SVGAGI (reference sequence).

The chain combines TRBV11-3 with TRBJ2-7; 10 bases are a match to TRBD1. CDR1 and CDR2 from the germline V gene are SGHNT and YENEEA. V shed 5 bases, J shed 4 bases, and the junction held 8 bases outside the gene matches. The CDR3 totals 15 residues. This chain's CDR3 is CASSPAGQGRYEQYF. CDR3 coding DNA: TGTGCCAGCAGCCCGGCGGGACAGGGGAGGTACGAGCAGTACTTC.

This clone came up once. V usage is TRBV15 and J usage is TRBJ1-3; D is ambiguous. This CDR3 has 18 residues. Trimming took off 0 bases at V and 0 bases at J, with 15 bases between the two ends. Germline assignment: CDR1 LNHNV and CDR2 YYDKDF (reference sequence). As DNA, the CDR3 is TGTGCCACCAGCAGAGATTTCGGGAGTCAAATCTCTGGAAACACCATATATTTT. This codes for CATSRDFGSQISGNTIYF.

This clone was counted between two and nine times. The chain couples TRBV7-9 to TRBJ1-3; 8 bases match TRBD1. The length of the CDR3 is 16 residues. Trimming cost V 6 bases and J 4 bases; bases outside gene matches: 11. Germline V gene data show CDR1 as SEHNR and CDR2 as FQNEAQ (reference sequence). CDR3 DNA: TGTGCCAGCAGATACGCCGGACAGGGCTCGGGAAACACCATATATTTT. It specifies CASRYAGQGSGNTIYF.

The chain recombines TRBV5-1 with TRBJ2-1; TRBD1 agrees at 7 bases. Germline V CDR1 and CDR2: SGHRS, YFSETQ. Trimming removed 7 bases from V and 9 bases from J; junction bases left unmatched: 13. This CDR3 region has 14 residues. The CDR3 nucleotides read TGCGCCAGCGCAAGTGGGGGACAGTTGGGTGAGCAGTTCTTC. Translating gives CASASGGQLGEQFF.

Here the CDR3 DNA reads TGCGCCAGCAGTTCAGGGGTAACTGGCTACACCTTC. Protein product: CASSSGVTGYTF. The genes are TRBV10-2 and TRBJ1-2; weak D call: TRBD1 (6 bases). CDR1 and CDR2 (germline): WSHSY, SAAADI. This CDR3 has 12 amino acids. V was clipped by 5 bases and J by 7 bases, with 11 bases between them.

CDR3 protein: CASSFGTRSGEQYF. The CDR3 coding sequence is TGTGCCAGCAGCTTTGGGACTAGATCGGGGGAGCAGTACTTC. This sequence joins TRBV9 and TRBJ2-7; 8 bases are a match to TRBD2. This CDR3 comprises 14 residues. V was pared by 4 bases and J by 7 bases, with 10 bases of the junction left unmatched. CDR1 and CDR2 from the germline V gene are SGDLS and YYNGEE.

The chain combines TRBV3-1 (or the pseudogene TRBV3-2) with TRBJ2-5, with TRBD1 matching over 9 bases. Germline-derived CDR1 and CDR2 are LGHDT and YNNKEL (reference sequence). J was trimmed by 5 bases and V by 1 base; bases with no gene match: 5. There are 15 residues in the CDR3. CDR3 amino acids: CASSQGQGVEETQYF. The DNA of the CDR3 is TGTGCCAGCAGCCAAGGACAGGGGGTTGAGGAGACCCAGTACTTC.

The chain employs TRBV27 and TRBJ1-4; TRBD1 might be the D (5 bases). The CDR3 spans 16 residues. Trimming left V 2 bases short and J 2 bases short, with 12 bases between. CDR1 MNHEY and CDR2 SMNVEV come from the germline V gene (reference sequence). CDR3 residues: CASSLNPTATNEKLFF. DNA for the CDR3: TGTGCCAGCAGTTTAAACCCGACAGCCACTAATGAAAAACTGTTTTTT.

This clone was counted a single time. V is TRBV19 and J is TRBJ1-6, with 9 bases identical to TRBD1. With V trimmed by 3 bases and J by 15 bases, 21 bases remained unmatched. The germline V gene encodes CDR1 LNHDA and CDR2 SQIVND (reference sequence). This CDR3 has 18 residues. The CDR3 nucleotides read TGTGCCAGTAGTATCACCGGGACAGGGAGGCAACGGACGCGAAACCTCCACTTT. It is translated as CASSITGTGRQRTRNLHF.

V and J are TRBV5-4 and TRBJ2-7; the D gene is possibly TRBD2 (5 bases). This CDR3 has 14 amino acids. Germline lookup yields CDR1 SGHNT and CDR2 YYREEE (reference sequence). The V and J ends lost 3 bases and 7 bases respectively, with 17 bases between them. For the CDR3, the DNA is TGTGCCAGCAGCTCGGAGGACGTGGGTAGAGAGCAGTACTTC. Translating gives CASSSEDVGREQYF.

The sample holds a few counts of this clone. J is TRBJ2-7 and V is TRBV6-6, with TRBD2 matching over 7 bases. The CDR3 consists of 16 residues. Trimming took 4 bases from V and 3 from J; bases not matched to a gene: 12. Looked up from germline, CDR1 is MNHNY and CDR2 is SVGAGI (reference sequence). CDR3 loop: CASSSPVAGYVYEQYF. The CDR3 DNA reads TGTGCCAGCAGTTCCCCCGTAGCGGGCTACGTCTACGAGCAGTACTTC.

The chain joins TRBV29-1 to TRBJ2-5; maybe TRBD1 (7 bases). This CDR3 region has 15 residues. Trimming shortened V by 4 bases and J by 6 bases, and 21 bases separated the two germline ends. CDR1 SQVTM and CDR2 ANQGSEA come from the germline V gene. The CDR3 spells CSVGSGGSGMKTQYF. In nucleotides, the CDR3 is TGCAGCGTTGGGTCAGGGGGGTCGGGTATGAAGACCCAGTACTTC.